The T cell receptor beta chain described here comes from a study of blood T cell repertoires in COVID-19. Study-level background: PBMCs, B-cell-depleted T cells, or T cells provided the cDNA or gDNA that made up the material.

Assay used: immunoSEQ multiplex PCR; TCRdb lists only in-frame clones, some missing. The table shows some 330,000 clones, with over 75% occurring only once. Losses at the gene ends were 1 base for V and 7 bases for J; bases not matched to a gene: 9. The CDR3 has 16 amino acids. Germline CDR1 is MGHRA and CDR2 is YSYEKL. The sequenced sample consisted of PBMCs or T cells enriched from blood (not recorded which). The clonotype comes from a man younger than 45 who had recovered from COVID-19. The chain employs TRBV4-1 and TRBJ2-1; TRBD1 matches 8 bases. The CDR3 DNA follows: TGCGCCAGCAGCCAAGTACCCAGGGGGCAGCGGAATGAGCAGTTCTTC. This codes for CASSQVPRGQRNEQFF.